The clone carrying this TCR beta chain is labeled medium-sized. Its specificity is not known. V shed 1 base and J shed 0 bases, with 8 bases lying between them. This CDR3 comprises 15 residues. The germline V gene has CDR1 SGDLS and CDR2 YYNGEE. This sample is drawn from a study of T cells in localized non-small cell lung cancer. The study, taken as a whole, reports: Heterogeneity remains possible, as sequencing covered one tumor region only. Elevated blood T cell density was associated with longer overall survival.

TCRdb's copy holds only in-frame clones and misses some; the assay was immunoSEQ multiplex PCR. This table has about 78,000 clones, 70% to 90% appearing once. The V and J genes are TRBV9 and TRBJ2-4, with no clear D. The source of this sequence is a man aged 35 to 69 with stage I lung adenocarcinoma. The input for sequencing was peripheral blood, taken before any cancer treatment. The CDR3 is CASSVSGLAKNIQYF. The CDR3 DNA reads as TGTGCCAGCAGCGTAAGTGGGCTAGCCAAAAACATTCAGTACTTC.